The 18 T cell receptor beta chains below were found in one sample sequenced in a study of blood T cell repertoires in COVID-19. Sequencing used immunoSEQ multiplex PCR; TCRdb keeps in-frame clones, though not all of them. The top ten hold 15% to 20% of the sample, which has about 58,000 clones, 85% to 90% seen once. Sequenced input: peripheral blood. The receptors here all came from a human donor in a cohort sampled during active COVID-19.

This sequence joins TRBV10-3 and TRBJ2-1; no clear D gene. The CDR3 covers 15 residues. Between the trimmed V and J ends, which lost 3 bases and 1 base, there was a span of 10 bases. CDR1 ENHRY and CDR2 SYGVKD come from the germline V gene. CDR3 in DNA: TGTGCCATCAGTGATTGGGCAGGATCCTACAATGAGCAGTTCTTC. Protein sequence: CAISDWAGSYNEQFF.

This chain connects TRBV6-6 to TRBJ2-3, with 10 bases identical to TRBD2. CDR1 and CDR2 from the germline V gene are MNHNY and SVGAGI (reference sequence). V dropped 3 bases and J dropped 8; count of bases not matched to a gene: 5. CDR3 size: 14 residues. The CDR3 is CASSYTSGTATQYF. CDR3 sequence (DNA): TGTGCCAGCAGTTATACTAGCGGGACGGCTACGCAGTATTTT.

The chain is built from TRBV27 and TRBJ1-5; TRBD1 might be the D (5 bases). The CDR3 contains 14 residues. The V gene lost 6 bases and the J gene lost 0 bases, with 9 bases spanning the gap. Germline V lookup: CDR1 MNHEY, CDR2 SMNVEV (reference sequence). CDR3 residues: CASRLTVSNQPQHF. The CDR3 DNA follows: TGTGCCAGCAGGCTGACAGTTAGCAATCAGCCCCAGCATTTT.

V and J are TRBV3-1 (or the pseudogene TRBV3-2) and TRBJ1-3; a weak D match, TRBD1 (6 bases). The germline CDR1 and CDR2 sequences are LGHDT and YNNKEL (reference sequence). This CDR3 is 17 amino acids long. The V end was cut by 0 bases, the J end by 4 bases, with 16 bases between. The DNA for the CDR3 is TGTGCCAGCAGCCAAGAACCCTCCCGGGGGGCGGGAAACACCATATATTTT. It encodes CASSQEPSRGAGNTIYF.

This clone was recorded a few times. The V and J genes are TRBV2 and TRBJ2-3; D perhaps matches TRBD1 (6 bases). Germline V gene sequence: CDR1 SNHLY, CDR2 FYNNEI. The CDR3 is made up of 14 amino acids. The V and J ends lost 7 bases and 0 bases respectively, with 11 bases between them. The CDR3 is CASTGQPSTDTQYF. CDR3 DNA sequence: TGTGCCAGCACTGGACAGCCAAGCACAGATACGCAGTATTTT.

V gene TRBV15 combines with J gene TRBJ1-3, with D unresolved. Germline V gene sequence: CDR1 LNHNV, CDR2 YYDKDF (reference sequence). V was clipped by 0 bases and J by 0 bases, with 15 bases between them. CDR3 length: 18 amino acids. The CDR3 nucleotides read TGTGCCACCAGCAGAGATCTAATAGAAGCTTACTCTGGAAACACCATATATTTT. Its translation is CATSRDLIEAYSGNTIYF.

The chain uses TRBV9 and TRBJ2-1; D might be TRBD1 (6 bases). Germline-derived CDR1 and CDR2 are SGDLS and YYNGEE. Trimming left V 4 bases short and J 6 bases short, with 26 bases between. This CDR3 comprises 18 residues. The CDR3 region is CASSPTLTGPHIPNEQFF. The CDR3, as DNA: TGTGCCAGCAGCCCAACTCTGACAGGCCCTCATATCCCCAATGAGCAGTTCTTC.

This chain links TRBV29-1 with TRBJ2-5, with 12 bases identical to TRBD2. This CDR3 region has 13 residues. Germline V CDR1 and CDR2: SQVTM, ANQGSEA. V was pared by 7 bases and J by 4 bases, with 4 bases of the junction left unmatched. The CDR3 DNA sequence: TGCAGCGGGACTAGCGGGGACCCAGAGACCCAGTACTTC. Translation: CSGTSGDPETQYF. Variable domain in full (rest from reference TRBV29-1 and TRBJ2-5): SAVISQKPSRDICQRGTSLTIQCQVDSQVTMMFWYRQQPGQSLTLIATANQGSEATYESGFVIDKFPISRPNLTFSTLTVSNMSPEDSSIYLCSGTSGDPETQYFGPGTRLLVL.

The J gene is TRBJ2-1, the V gene TRBV5-4; weak D call: TRBD1 (5 bases). CDR1 and CDR2 from the germline V gene are SGHNT and YYREEE (reference sequence). This CDR3 is 13 amino acids long. V dropped 9 bases and J dropped 4 bases, with 14 bases sitting between them. In nucleotides, the CDR3 is TGTGCCACCACAGGACCATATTACAATGAGCAGTTCTTC. Translated: CATTGPYYNEQFF.

In its sample, this clone was seen once. This chain links TRBV6-5 with TRBJ1-4, with 8 bases matching TRBD1. V shed 8 bases and J 8 bases; nucleotides not matched to a gene: 10. From germline, CDR1 is MNHEY and CDR2 SVGAGI. The CDR3 spans 14 residues. In DNA, the CDR3 is TGTGCCAGCTCTTATACCACAGGGGGAGAAAAACTGTTTTTT. Protein: CASSYTTGGEKLFF.

V gene TRBV5-1 combines with J gene TRBJ2-5, with TRBD2 matching 10 bases. In germline, CDR1 is SGHRS, CDR2 YFSETQ. The trim removed 0 bases at V and 1 base at J, leaving 3 bases unmatched. The CDR3 consists of 16 residues. The CDR3 reads CASSLVSSGGQETQYF. CDR3 in DNA: TGCGCCAGCAGCTTGGTTTCTAGCGGGGGCCAAGAGACCCAGTACTTC.

The CDR3 DNA follows: TGTGCCAGCAGCCAACTCAAGGGGACCGGGGAGCTGTTTTTT. As protein: CASSQLKGTGELFF. This sequence joins TRBV3-1 (or the pseudogene TRBV3-2) and TRBJ2-2, with D possibly matching TRBD1 (5 bases). The CDR3 totals 14 residues. The V and J ends lost 2 bases and 5 bases respectively, with 9 bases between them. The germline CDR1 and CDR2 sequences are LGHDT and YNNKEL (reference sequence).

The chain links TRBV18 to TRBJ1-4; D perhaps matches TRBD1 (5 bases). Germline V lookup: CDR1 KGHSH, CDR2 LQKENI. The CDR3 spans 15 residues. Trimming took off 0 bases at V and 8 bases at J, with 13 bases between the two ends. The CDR3 coding sequence is TGTGCCAGCTCACCACCGGGGCGCCCTGGGGAAAAACTGTTTTTT. This gives the protein CASSPPGRPGEKLFF.

V is TRBV5-1 and J is TRBJ2-1, with 10 bases that match TRBD1. Trimming removed 4 bases from V and 9 bases from J; junction bases left unmatched: 10. CDR3 length equals 15 residues. Germline V gene data show CDR1 as SGHRS and CDR2 as YFSETQ. CDR3 residues: CASSPGQGVSSEQFF. The CDR3 DNA follows: TGCGCCAGCAGCCCAGGACAGGGGGTTTCGAGTGAGCAGTTCTTC. The whole variable domain, filled in from reference TRBV5-1 and TRBJ2-1, reads KAGVTQTPRYLIKTRGQQVTLSCSPISGHRSVSWYQQTPGQGLQFLFEYFSETQRNKGNFPGRFSGRQFSNSRSEMNVSTLELGDSALYLCASSPGQGVSSEQFFGPGTRLTVL.

This clone was seen only a few times. The V gene is TRBV11-2, the J gene TRBJ2-7; a weak D match, TRBD1 (6 bases). CDR1 and CDR2 (germline): SGHAT, FQNNGV. Deletions cut 5 bases from V and 3 bases from J, with 20 bases between. The CDR3 length is 16 residues. In DNA form, the CDR3 reads TGTGCCAGCAGCCCAAGCTCCGGGACACACCTCTACGAGCAGTACTTC. Residues: CASSPSSGTHLYEQYF.

The chain combines TRBV18 with TRBJ2-2, with 14 bases fitting TRBD2. Germline V gives CDR1 KGHSH, CDR2 LQKENI. This CDR3 is built from 18 residues. V lost 3 bases, J lost 4 bases, and 7 bases stayed unmatched. The CDR3 loop reads CASSPPGLAGVGTGELFF. The DNA of the CDR3 is TGTGCCAGCTCACCTCCGGGACTAGCGGGAGTGGGCACCGGGGAGCTGTTTTTT. The full variable domain, rest sourced from reference TRBV18 and TRBJ2-2, is NAGVMQNPRHLVRRRGQEARLRCSPMKGHSHVYWYRQLPEEGLKFMVYLQKENIIDESGMPKERFSAEFPKEGPSILRIQQVVRGDSAAYFCASSPPGLAGVGTGELFFGEGSRLTVL.

This chain connects TRBV12-3 or TRBV12-4 to TRBJ1-6, with D unresolved. The CDR3 is 13 residues long. With 5 bases removed from V and 10 bases from J, the gap between germline ends came to 12 bases. CDR3 in DNA: TGTGCCAGCAGTCCCCGACATGACTCACCCCTCCACTTT. Amino acids: CASSPRHDSPLHF.

This rearrangement joins TRBV5-4 to TRBJ2-7, with D possibly matching TRBD1 (5 bases). Germline V gene data show CDR1 as SGHNT and CDR2 as YYREEE (reference sequence). Trimming took 5 bases from V and 4 from J, leaving 7 bases between them. CDR3 length equals 11 residues. The CDR3 bases are TGTGCCAGCAGTCAGGGATACGAGCAGTACTTC. Encoded protein: CASSQGYEQYF. Full variable domain (missing parts from reference TRBV5-4 and TRBJ2-7): ETGVTQSPTHLIKTRGQQVTLRCSSQSGHNTVSWYQQALGQGPQFIFQYYREEENGRGNFPPRFSGLQFPNYSSELNVNALELDDSALYLCASSQGYEQYFGPGTRLTVT.